This entry is about one TCR beta chain. The antigen is undetermined. At one boundary the junction diverges from the germline segment, which might be a read error. The entry originates in a study of Graves' ophthalmopathy and Graves' hyperthyroidism. Study-wide context: Stable hyperthyroidism denotes an absence of ophthalmopathy throughout 18 months of follow-up. Whole-study findings and limits: Appearing in blood as well were most expanded thyroid clonotypes above 0.001 frequency. Using a 13-signature model, the authors split ophthalmopathy from stable hyperthyroidism, with about 90% sensitivity and around 84% specificity.

The CDR3 length is 14 residues. The germline V gene has CDR1 ENHRY and CDR2 SYGVKD. From RNA, the CDR3 regions of TCR beta chains were amplified and sequenced. Following a first-round RT-PCR that used HTBI primers, a second-round multiplex PCR was carried out. MiXCR was run by TCRdb on the multiplex PCR reads, yielding one entry per CDR3 protein. This sample carries over a million distinct CDR3 sequences, less than 45% of them seen once, and the ten largest clones take 8.5% to 14%. Sequencing input: peripheral blood or thyroid tissue (not recorded which). The TCR originated in an adult man with Graves' hyperthyroidism. This chain joins TRBV10-3 and TRBJ2-2; D is possibly TRBD2 (5 bases). The CDR3 sequence is CASSYSRRTGELFF. The CDR3 DNA reads as TGTGCCAGCAGTTACTCCCGGAGGACCGGGGAGCTGTTTTTT.